This T cell receptor (beta chain) originates from a study of T cells in Graves' hyperthyroidism and ophthalmopathy. The V end was cut by 4 bases, the J end by 5 bases, with 12 bases between. The CDR3 spans 14 residues. CDR1 is SGDLS and CDR2 is YYNGEE in the germline V gene. Amplification of TCR beta CDR3 regions was performed using RNA transcripts as template. The TCR CDR3 was amplified in a first-round RT-PCR using the HTBI primer set. TCRdb itself ran the multiplex PCR reads through MiXCR, one entry per CDR3 protein. The sample has roughly 93,000 distinct CDR3 sequences, 35% to 45% seen once. Study observations and caveats: Most clonotypes expanded in thyroid above 0.001 were likewise present in blood.

This clonotype was seen repeatedly, ten times or more. Its antigen is as yet unknown. The rearrangement links TRBV9 to TRBJ2-2; D call uncertain. The TCR was taken from a woman aged 30 to 39 with Graves' hyperthyroidism. The specimen sequenced was peripheral blood or thyroid tissue (not recorded which). CDR3 sequence reads: CASSPRRATGELFF. The CDR3 nucleotides read TGTGCCAGCAGCCCCCGTAGGGCGACCGGGGAGCTGTTTTTT.